Each of the 32 T cell receptor beta chains below was sequenced from the same sample in a study of radiotherapy plus CTLA-4 blockade in lung cancer. Assay used: immunoSEQ multiplex PCR; TCRdb lists only in-frame clones, some missing. The data show roughly 75,000 clones, approximately 80% seen once. The input for sequencing was peripheral blood, taken from a patient treated with radiotherapy plus ipilimumab. The receptors shown here come from a human donor with non-small cell lung cancer who had stable disease on radiotherapy plus ipilimumab.

The chain recombines TRBV13 with TRBJ1-1; TRBD1 matches at 7 bases. Germline-derived CDR1 and CDR2 are PRHDT and FYEKMQ (reference sequence). Losses at the gene ends were 5 bases for V and 1 base for J; bases not matched to a gene: 7. CDR3 length equals 15 residues. The CDR3 DNA reads as TGTGCCAGCAGCCCCGGACAGGCTTCGAACACTGAAGCTTTCTTT. Protein sequence: CASSPGQASNTEAFF.

J is TRBJ1-2 and V is TRBV5-4, with 10 bases that match TRBD1. Germline CDR1 SGHNT, CDR2 YYREEE (reference sequence). The CDR3 extends over 15 amino acids. The V gene end was trimmed by 4 bases and the J gene end by 1 base; junction bases not matched to a gene: 4. Here the CDR3 reads CASSRDRGNNYGYTF. As DNA, the CDR3 is TGTGCCAGCAGCAGGGACAGGGGTAATAACTATGGCTACACCTTC.

This chain connects TRBV6-1 to TRBJ2-7; the D call may be TRBD1 or TRBD2 (6 bases each). The ends were cut back, 10 bases at V and 0 bases at J, with 13 bases in the middle. Germline V CDR1 and CDR2: MNHNS, SASEGT. The CDR3 totals 13 residues. The CDR3 sequence is CATRGPSSYEQYF. CDR3 DNA sequence: TGTGCCACCCGGGGGCCGAGCTCCTACGAGCAGTACTTC.

V usage is TRBV7-2 and J usage is TRBJ1-2; no clear D. The V end was cut by 3 bases, the J end by 2 bases, with 7 bases between. Per the germline V gene, CDR1 is SGHTA and CDR2 is FQGNSA. The CDR3 runs to 13 residues. The CDR3 reads CASSLEGNYGYTF. The CDR3 nucleotides read TGTGCCAGCAGCTTGGAAGGGAACTATGGCTACACCTTC.

CDR3 protein: CAWKPFRAGANVLTF. CDR3 nucleotides: TGTGCCTGGAAGCCCTTCAGGGCAGGGGCCAACGTCCTGACTTTC. V and J are TRBV30 and TRBJ2-6; TRBD1 might be the D (5 bases). Per germline, CDR1 GTSNPN and CDR2 SVGIG (reference sequence). The CDR3 extends over 15 amino acids. Trimming cost V 4 bases and J 4 bases, with 14 bases left between them. The whole variable domain, filled in from reference TRBV30 and TRBJ2-6, reads SQTIHQWPATLVQPVGSPLSLECTVEGTSNPNLYWYRQAAGRGLQLLFYSVGIGQISSEVPQNLSASRPQDRQFILSSKKLLLSDSGFYLCAWKPFRAGANVLTFGAGSRLTVL.

The V gene is TRBV5-1, the J gene TRBJ1-3; D gene ambiguous. V dropped 3 bases and J dropped 0 bases, with 10 bases sitting between them. Looked up from germline, CDR1 is SGHRS and CDR2 is YFSETQ. The length of the CDR3 is 15 residues. The CDR3 DNA reads TGCGCCAGCAGCTCGAGAGACGGCTCTGGAAACACCATATATTTT. Amino acids: CASSSRDGSGNTIYF.

V and J are TRBV2 and TRBJ2-1; 11 positions match TRBD1. The CDR3 length is 14 residues. CDR1 and CDR2 (germline): SNHLY, FYNNEI. V shed 8 bases, J shed 6 bases, and the junction held 6 bases outside the gene matches. CDR3 region: CASRGQGAGNEQFF. The CDR3, as DNA: TGTGCCAGCCGAGGACAGGGGGCGGGCAATGAGCAGTTCTTC.

J is TRBJ2-3 and V is TRBV7-8; 8 positions agree with TRBD1. The V and J ends lost 5 bases and 4 bases, in that order; junction bases with no gene match: 8. Germline values: CDR1 SGHVS, CDR2 FQNEAQ. The CDR3 runs to 15 residues. CDR3 bases: TGTGCCAGCAGCCCCCTGGACAGGGCGGCAGATACGCAGTATTTT. This codes for CASSPLDRAADTQYF.

The J gene is TRBJ2-2, the V gene TRBV7-9; 14 bases align to TRBD2. Per the germline V gene, CDR1 is SEHNR and CDR2 is FQNEAQ (reference sequence). The J segment lost 4 bases and the V segment lost 4 bases, leaving 2 bases of the junction unmatched. This CDR3 is 16 amino acids long. CDR3 protein: CASSSGLAGGTGELFF. The CDR3 nucleotides are TGTGCCAGCAGCTCCGGACTAGCGGGAGGCACCGGGGAGCTGTTTTTT.

The rearrangement uses TRBV6-4 and TRBJ2-1; 10 nucleotides align to TRBD2. The CDR3 sequence is 15 residues long. The J segment lost 5 bases and the V segment lost 8 bases, leaving 9 bases of the junction unmatched. Germline V gene data show CDR1 as MRHNA and CDR2 as SNTAGT. CDR3: CASRFLAGVNNEQFF. The CDR3 DNA is TGTGCCAGCCGTTTTCTAGCGGGAGTTAACAATGAGCAGTTCTTC.

V gene TRBV28 combines with J gene TRBJ2-1, with 9 bases matching TRBD2. Per germline, CDR1 MDHEN and CDR2 SYDVKM. Trimming removed 3 bases from V and 9 bases from J; junction bases left unmatched: 9. The CDR3 is 15 residues long. Here the CDR3 DNA reads TGTGCCAGCAGTTTGGGGATTAGCGGGAGATCTGAGCAGTTCTTC. This gives the protein CASSLGISGRSEQFF.

On this clone: The junction departs from the called germline gene at one end, perhaps through a read error. The chain combines TRBV4-1 with TRBJ2-4, with D possibly being TRBD2 (5 bases). This CDR3 is built from 14 residues. Germline loops: CDR1 MGHRA, CDR2 YSYEKL. The CDR3 bases are TGCGCCAGCAGCCTCAATGAGGGCAGGCTCGTCGCGGACTTC. Encoded protein: CASSLNEGRLVADF.

This clone was detected once. CDR3 amino acids: CASSRGIHTEAFF. Written as DNA, the CDR3 is TGTGCCAGCAGCCGTGGAATCCACACTGAAGCTTTCTTT. The chain recombines TRBV14 with TRBJ1-1; D remains unclear. V lost 4 bases and J lost 3, with 9 bases in between. The CDR3 has 13 residues. Germline V gene data show CDR1 as SGHDN and CDR2 as FVKESK. The entire variable domain, with the rest obtained from reference TRBV14 and TRBJ1-1, is as follows: EAGVTQFPSHSVIEKGQTVTLRCDPISGHDNLYWYRRVMGKEIKFLLHFVKESKQDESGMPNNRFLAERTGGTYSTLKVQPAELEDSGVYFCASSRGIHTEAFFGQGTRLTVV.

This clone showed up just once. This chain joins TRBV7-2 and TRBJ2-5; 7 nucleotides align to TRBD2. The V and J ends lost 1 base and 5 bases, in that order; junction bases with no gene match: 10. The CDR3 is 16 residues long. CDR1 is SGHTA, CDR2 FQGNSA, per germline. The DNA of the CDR3 is TGTGCCAGCAGCTTAGGTGTAGCGGGCCGACGGGAGACCCAGTACTTC. It specifies CASSLGVAGRRETQYF.

The CDR3 protein is CASRQGGDQPQHF. The CDR3, as DNA: TGTGCCAGCCGCCAGGGGGGAGATCAGCCCCAGCATTTT. V and J are TRBV7-8 and TRBJ1-5, with TRBD1 matching 7 bases. Trimming removed 8 bases from V and 5 bases from J; junction bases left unmatched: 6. The CDR3 spans 13 residues. Germline values: CDR1 SGHVS, CDR2 FQNEAQ.

The chain combines TRBV15 with TRBJ2-1, with TRBD2 identical over 8 bases. Germline lookup yields CDR1 LNHNV and CDR2 YYDKDF (reference sequence). V was clipped by 4 bases and J by 5 bases; unmatched bases: 7. The length of the CDR3 is 15 residues. The CDR3 sequence: CATSIVSGDHNEQFF. The CDR3 bases are TGTGCCACCAGCATTGTTAGCGGGGATCACAATGAGCAGTTCTTC. Complete variable domain (other parts from reference TRBV15 and TRBJ2-1): DAMVIQNPRYQVTQFGKPVTLSCSQTLNHNVMYWYQQKSSQAPKLLFHYYDKDFNNEADTPDNFQSRRPNTSFCFLDIRSPGLGDTAMYLCATSIVSGDHNEQFFGPGTRLTVL.

The chain is built from TRBV5-6 and TRBJ2-5, with TRBD2 identical over 14 bases. Germline CDR1 is SGHDT and CDR2 is YYEEEE. CDR3 length: 17 residues. Trimming took 4 bases from V and 0 from J; bases not matched to a gene: 5. The CDR3 sequence is CASSPGLAGVYQETQYF. DNA for the CDR3: TGTGCCAGCAGCCCGGGACTAGCGGGAGTCTACCAAGAGACCCAGTACTTC.

V and J are TRBV6-1 and TRBJ2-7; D is tentatively TRBD1 or TRBD2 (5 bases each). This CDR3 region has 13 residues. CDR1 is MNHNS and CDR2 is SASEGT in the germline V gene. V was clipped by 6 bases and J by 2 bases, with 11 bases between them. CDR3 residues: CASRGVIAYEQYF. CDR3 coding DNA: TGTGCCAGCAGGGGGGTAATAGCCTACGAGCAGTACTTC.

This chain connects TRBV29-1 to TRBJ2-3, with TRBD1 identical over 8 bases. Trimming removed 6 bases from V and 5 bases from J; junction bases left unmatched: 10. Germline-derived CDR1 and CDR2 are SQVTM and ANQGSEA. This CDR3 comprises 14 residues. For the CDR3, the DNA is TGCAGCGTGGAGACAGGGGCCACACGAGATACGCAGTATTTT. Protein sequence: CSVETGATRDTQYF.

This clone showed up just a few times. This chain uses TRBV28 with TRBJ1-4, with D possibly matching TRBD1 (5 bases). V was shortened by 3 bases and J by 6 bases, with 14 bases between the two germline ends. The CDR3 consists of 15 residues. The germline V gene has CDR1 MDHEN and CDR2 SYDVKM. The CDR3 reads CASSLPGLQYEKLFF. CDR3 coding DNA: TGTGCCAGCAGTTTGCCGGGACTTCAATATGAAAAACTGTTTTTT.

V gene TRBV4-1 combines with J gene TRBJ1-1, with TRBD1 matching 8 bases. The J segment lost 4 bases and the V segment lost 2 bases, leaving 9 bases of the junction unmatched. Germline CDR1 reads MGHRA; CDR2 reads YSYEKL. The CDR3 has 16 amino acids. CDR3 in amino acids: CASSQSRRGHGTEAFF. CDR3 nucleotides: TGCGCCAGCAGCCAATCCCGCAGGGGGCACGGCACTGAAGCTTTCTTT.

The chain has TRBV30 and TRBJ2-1; the D gene is possibly TRBD2 (6 bases). Germline V lookup: CDR1 GTSNPN, CDR2 SVGIG (reference sequence). The length of the CDR3 is 13 residues. V was clipped by 2 bases and J by 5 bases, with 10 bases between them. As DNA, the CDR3 is TGTGCCTGGAGTATCGGACTAAACAATGAGCAGTTCTTC. Translating it yields CAWSIGLNNEQFF. The variable domain in full, completed from reference TRBV30 and TRBJ2-1, reads SQTIHQWPATLVQPVGSPLSLECTVEGTSNPNLYWYRQAAGRGLQLLFYSVGIGQISSEVPQNLSASRPQDRQFILSSKKLLLSDSGFYLCAWSIGLNNEQFFGPGTRLTVL.

The CDR3 protein is CASSLRSLVVGYTF. For the CDR3, the DNA is TGTGCCAGCAGCTTGAGAAGTCTGGTGGTTGGCTACACCTTC. This rearrangement joins TRBV5-5 to TRBJ1-2; unclear D gene. This CDR3 is 14 amino acids long. V lost 1 base and J 7 bases, leaving 14 bases between the germline ends. Per germline, CDR1 SGHKS and CDR2 YYEKEE (reference sequence). Together with reference TRBV5-5 and TRBJ1-2, the CDR3 gives the full variable domain: DAGVTQSPTHLIKTRGQQVTLRCSPISGHKSVSWYQQVLGQGPQFIFQYYEKEERGRGNFPDRFSARQFPNYSSELNVNALLLGDSALYLCASSLRSLVVGYTFGSGTRLTVV.

The rearrangement joins TRBV7-3 to TRBJ2-3; D is ambiguous. This CDR3 has 13 amino acids. CDR1 and CDR2 (germline): SGHTA, FQGTGA. V lost 5 bases to trimming and J lost 2 bases, with 8 bases between them. The CDR3 is CASSEGNTDTQYF. The DNA for the CDR3 is TGTGCCAGCAGCGAAGGAAACACAGATACGCAGTATTTT.

The chain has TRBV7-2 and TRBJ2-1, with 8 bases identical to TRBD2. This CDR3 spans 16 amino acids. Germline V CDR1 and CDR2: SGHTA, FQGNSA. The junction had 6 bases not matched to a gene; V was cut back by 0 bases and J by 5 bases. The CDR3 DNA reads TGTGCCAGCAGCTTAGCGGGTAGCGGGACCCACAATGAGCAGTTCTTC. This sequence encodes CASSLAGSGTHNEQFF.

V usage is TRBV7-3 and J usage is TRBJ2-7; TRBD2 agrees at 13 bases. The CDR3 is 15 residues long. V lost 5 bases, J lost 6 bases, and 7 bases stayed unmatched. Germline CDR1 reads SGHTA; CDR2 reads FQGTGA. Here the CDR3 DNA reads TGTGCCAGCAGCACAAAGACTAGCGGGGGGCGCGAGCAGTACTTC. Its protein is CASSTKTSGGREQYF.

This chain uses TRBV9 with TRBJ2-1, with 9 nucleotides matching TRBD2. Unmatched junction bases numbered 8, after V lost 0 bases and J lost 7 bases. CDR1 and CDR2 from the germline V gene are SGDLS and YYNGEE. The CDR3 is 16 amino acids. Here the CDR3 reads CASSVGGASGINEQFF. The CDR3 nucleotides read TGTGCCAGCAGCGTAGGTGGGGCTAGCGGGATAAATGAGCAGTTCTTC. The full variable domain, in which reference TRBV9 and TRBJ2-1 provide the parts outside the CDR3, is DSGVTQTPKHLITATGQRVTLRCSPRSGDLSVYWYQQSLDQGLQFLIQYYNGEERAKGNILERFSAQQFPDLHSELNLSSLELGDSALYFCASSVGGASGINEQFFGPGTRLTVL.

J is TRBJ1-5 and V is TRBV30; 9 bases align to TRBD1. With 4 bases clipped from V and 10 bases from J, the junction kept 8 bases outside the gene matches. The length of the CDR3 is 13 residues. Looked up from germline, CDR1 is GTSNPN and CDR2 is SVGIG (reference sequence). CDR3 nucleotide sequence: TGTGCCTGGAATCGACAGGGGGTAGGACCCCAGCATTTT. Translating it yields CAWNRQGVGPQHF.

The chain couples TRBV7-3 to TRBJ2-3; TRBD2 agrees at 12 bases. Germline trimming cut 4 bases from V and 8 bases from J; bases unmatched to any gene: 13. The CDR3 contains 17 residues. Germline V gene sequence: CDR1 SGHTA, CDR2 FQGTGA. CDR3 nucleotides: TGTGCCAGCAGCTATGTACCGACTAGCGGGGGAGGGATTACGCAGTATTTT. Amino acids: CASSYVPTSGGGITQYF.

The J gene is TRBJ2-1, the V gene TRBV19; TRBD2 might be the D (6 bases). Germline CDR1 is LNHDA and CDR2 is SQIVND (reference sequence). The CDR3 runs 14 residues. V was trimmed by 6 bases and J by 0 bases, leaving 9 bases between them. The CDR3 region has the DNA TGTGCCAGTAGGCGCGGGGCCTCCTACAATGAGCAGTTCTTC. It translates to CASRRGASYNEQFF.

The chain uses TRBV9 and TRBJ2-7; D perhaps matches TRBD2 (5 bases). Trimming stripped 6 bases from V and 0 bases from J, with 25 bases between. This CDR3 has 18 residues. Germline-derived CDR1 and CDR2 are SGDLS and YYNGEE. The CDR3 region is CASKLIVSTGTSSYEQYF. The CDR3, as DNA: TGTGCCAGCAAGCTTATCGTCAGTACGGGAACAAGCTCCTACGAGCAGTACTTC.

This clone was recorded only once. The gene calls are TRBV2 and TRBJ2-1, with D maybe TRBD2 (7 bases). The germline V gene encodes CDR1 SNHLY and CDR2 FYNNEI. The length of the CDR3 is 14 residues. V was cut by 5 bases and J by 3 bases, with 11 bases left in between. CDR3 coding DNA: TGTGCCAGCAGTAGAGGGGGGGACTACAATGAGCAGTTCTTC. It codes for CASSRGGDYNEQFF.